This T cell receptor beta chain was identified during a study of OX40 agonist ivuxolimab in advanced cancers. Regarding the study in general: Ivuxolimab was a fully human IgG2 agonistic monoclonal antibody targeting the costimulatory receptor OX40 (CD134). Patients were allowed to have had prior anti-PD-1, anti-PD-L1 or anti-CTLA-4 therapy, and 40% of the dose-escalation patients had been treated with checkpoint inhibitors. The monotherapy dose-escalation portion (N = 52 patients) of the phase I ivuxolimab trial is reported in the paper. Peripheral TCRbeta sequencing was intended to test whether TCR sequence diversity was altered and clonal T-cell expansion was caused by ivuxolimab. Among the 52 dose-escalation patients, about 19 had hepatocellular carcinoma, approximately 15 melanoma, 9 renal cell carcinoma and 9 head and neck cancer. Intravenous ivuxolimab was administered to patients every 2 weeks at six dose levels: 0.01, 0.1, 0.3, 1.5, 3 and 10 mg/kg. Partial responses occurred in three dose-escalation patients: two with cutaneous melanoma and one with hepatocellular carcinoma. In the dose-escalation cohort, approximately 82% of patients were male, and the mean age was 60 years with a range of roughly 23 to 79.

To sequence the TCRbeta CDR3 region, genomic DNA was isolated from the sorted cells. The immunoSEQ Assay was used to sequence the TCRbeta CDR3 regions. TCRdb obtained this table from immuneACCESS and retained in-frame rearrangements with V and J assigned. These tables miss some clones; where compared with another copy, unresolved V genes account for less than half of the shortfall, and the remainder is unexplained. Recorded for this sample are about 22,000 clones; approximately 84% of them occurred a single time. Together, the top ten hold 45% to 60% of the sample. Regarding this clone: This clone's antigen is unknown. Within one base of it there is no much larger clone, and no base qualities were kept.

The CDR3 runs 17 residues from the cysteine to the phenylalanine. Just CDR3 DNA is preserved here, 51 bases in frame from base 1. V is reduced by 0 bases and J by 3 bases, leaving a spacing of 18 bases between them. Via the germline V gene, CDR1 is SGHAT and CDR2 FQNNGV. Paper-wide results and their limitations: The antigen specificity of the clonally expanded peripheral T cells was not determined. At doses from 0.1 to 3.0 mg/kg, clonal expansion was seen in both CD4+ and CD8+ blood T cells between baseline and week 6. In the 0.1-3.0 mg/kg groups, partial responders were among the patients with the lowest normalized peripheral clonal expansion, particularly in CD8+ T cells. Low levels of normalized T-cell clonal expansion were also shown by some nonresponding patients. On average, CD8+ T cells showed more expanded clones than CD4+ T cells after ivuxolimab.

Patients with autoimmune disease history or receiving systemic immunosuppression were excluded from the trial. Peripheral blood for TCR sequencing was collected from all dose cohorts at baseline, on cycle 4 day 1, and on cycle 7 day 1. The samples were taken from a phase I, first-in-human, multicenter, open-label dose-escalation trial of ivuxolimab. Adults with locally advanced or metastatic melanoma, renal cell, hepatocellular, or head and neck squamous cell carcinoma were enrolled in the trial. Before TCR sequencing, CD4+ and CD8+ T cells were separately sorted from peripheral blood. The receptor chain draws on TRBV11-2 and TRBJ2-7; the D gene is perhaps TRBD1 or TRBD2, as each covers 6 bases. Source: CD4+ or CD8+ T cells sorted from blood, taken in a trial of the OX40 agonist ivuxolimab. The clonotype was recovered from an adult with an advanced solid tumor such as melanoma, head and neck, liver or kidney cancer. The DNA sequence is TGTGCCAGCAGCTTAGAGGGATCGGGGGCAGCTTTCTACGAGCAGTACTTC. Translated, it reads CASSLEGSGAAFYEQYF.